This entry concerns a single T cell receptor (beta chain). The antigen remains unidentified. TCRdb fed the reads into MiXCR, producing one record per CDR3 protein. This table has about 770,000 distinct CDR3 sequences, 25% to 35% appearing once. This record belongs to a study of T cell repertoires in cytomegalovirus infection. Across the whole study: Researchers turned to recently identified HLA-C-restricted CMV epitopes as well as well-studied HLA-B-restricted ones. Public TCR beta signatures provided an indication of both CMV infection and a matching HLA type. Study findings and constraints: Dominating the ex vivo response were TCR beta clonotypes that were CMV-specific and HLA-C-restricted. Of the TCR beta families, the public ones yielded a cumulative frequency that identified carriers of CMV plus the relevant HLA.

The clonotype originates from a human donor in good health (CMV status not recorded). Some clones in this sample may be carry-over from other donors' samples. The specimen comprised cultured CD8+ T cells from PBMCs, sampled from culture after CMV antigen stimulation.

CDR3 in amino acids: CAIGASGNEQFF. CDR3 bases: TGTGCCATTGGCGCTTCGGGGAATGAGCAGTTCTTC. The rearrangement uses TRBV27 and TRBJ2-1, with D perhaps TRBD2 (5 bases). The germline V gene has CDR1 MNHEY and CDR2 SMNVEV (reference sequence). V gave up 10 bases and J gave up 7 bases, with 14 bases separating them. The length of the CDR3 is 12 residues.